This is a list of T cell receptor beta chains from one sample in a study of T cell changes during pregnancy in multiple sclerosis. Only in-frame clones appear in the TCRdb table, and some are missing; sequencing was by immunoSEQ multiplex PCR. The sample holds 60,000 or so clones, 89% seen once. This material consisted of peripheral blood, taken in the first trimester of pregnancy. These TCRs come from a female donor with multiple sclerosis, enrolled in a pregnancy study. The CDR3 runs from the conserved cysteine through the conserved F or W. D genes are given only for firm matches. Only some rows state a clone size, as once, few, many or a class for expanded clones.

J gene | D gene | V gene | clone size | CDR3 protein | CDR3 DNA
TRBJ1-2 | TRBD1 | TRBV19 | few | CASIGQGAKGYTF | TGTGCCAGTATTGGACAGGGGGCAAAAGGCTACACCTTC
TRBJ2-7 | TRBD2 | TRBV6-5 | NA | CASSYRGRFREAEQYF | TGTGCCAGCAGTTACCGGGGCAGGTTCCGGGAGGCCGAGCAGTACTTC
TRBJ2-2 | NA | TRBV6-4 | NA | CASSRRGGAGELFF | TGTGCCAGCAGCAGGAGGGGTGGAGCCGGGGAGCTGTTTTTT
TRBJ2-6 | NA | TRBV30 | NA | CAWREAPGANVLTF | TGTGCCTGGAGAGAGGCTCCTGGGGCCAACGTCCTGACTTTC
TRBJ2-1 | TRBD2 | TRBV6-4 | NA | CASSPGTSGASYNEQFF | TGTGCCAGCAGTCCCGGGACTAGCGGGGCATCCTACAATGAGCAGTTCTTC
TRBJ1-1 | NA | TRBV6-5 | NA | CASSFGVWAFF | TGTGCCAGCAGTTTCGGGGTCTGGGCTTTCTTT
TRBJ2-3 | TRBD2 | TRBV5-4 | NA | CASSLEAGGPTDTQYF | TGTGCCAGCAGCTTGGAAGCGGGAGGTCCCACAGATACGCAGTATTTT
TRBJ2-3 | NA | TRBV7-2 | NA | CASSPQGASTDTQYF | TGTGCCAGCAGCCCCCAGGGTGCTAGCACAGATACGCAGTATTTT
TRBJ1-1 | NA | TRBV15 | NA | CATSRGYFTGTLNTEAFF | TGTGCCACCAGCAGAGGATATTTCACAGGGACCTTAAACACTGAAGCTTTCTTT
TRBJ2-5 | NA | TRBV6-5 | NA | CASSYFRGAGETQYF | TGTGCCAGCAGTTACTTTCGGGGGGCCGGAGAGACCCAGTACTTC
TRBJ2-7 | TRBD2 | TRBV19 | NA | CASSRSSGGYEQYF | TGTGCCAGTAGTCGTTCTAGCGGGGGTTACGAGCAGTACTTC
TRBJ1-1 | TRBD1 | TRBV29-1 | once | CSVPRGQVNTEAFF | TGCAGCGTTCCAAGGGGACAGGTGAACACTGAAGCTTTCTTT
TRBJ2-7 | NA | TRBV2 | few | CASSGVGDYEQYF | TGTGCCAGCAGTGGGGTAGGAGACTACGAGCAGTACTTC
TRBJ2-3 | TRBD2 | TRBV10-1 | NA | CARKGGTSGETTDTQYF | TGCGCCAGAAAAGGAGGGACTAGCGGGGAGACCACAGATACGCAGTATTTT
TRBJ1-5 | NA | TRBV15 | NA | CATSRDRAGQLNQPQHF | TGTGCCACCAGCAGAGATCGTGCTGGGCAGCTAAATCAGCCCCAGCATTTT
TRBJ1-6 | NA | TRBV5-4 | few | CASSLEGDSPLHF | TGTGCCAGCAGCTTGGAAGGGGATTCACCCCTCCACTTT
TRBJ1-2 | NA | TRBV4-1 | NA | CASSQDQQGRVPF | TGCGCCAGCAGCCAAGACCAACAGGGTCGGGTACCCTTC
TRBJ2-7 | NA | TRBV14 | NA | CASSQRVGERFFYEQYF | TGTGCCAGCAGCCAGAGGGTTGGAGAACGATTTTTCTACGAGCAGTACTTC
TRBJ2-3 | NA | TRBV2 | NA | CASSLQGEAPDTQYF | TGTGCCAGCAGTTTACAGGGAGAAGCGCCAGATACGCAGTATTTT
TRBJ2-3 | TRBD2 | TRBV18 | NA | CASSSDLAGDSTDTQYF | TGTGCCAGCTCATCGGACCTAGCGGGAGACAGCACAGATACGCAGTATTTT
TRBJ2-7 | TRBD2 | TRBV19 | NA | CARTSGSGEQYF | TGTGCCAGGACTAGCGGGAGTGGGGAGCAGTACTTC
TRBJ1-3 | NA | TRBV19 | NA | CASSLQDHSGNTIYF | TGTGCCAGTAGTTTACAGGACCACTCTGGAAACACCATATATTTT
TRBJ2-3 | NA | TRBV6-4 | NA | CASSDDAGSTDTQYF | TGTGCCAGCAGTGACGACGCGGGAAGCACAGATACGCAGTATTTT
TRBJ2-2 | TRBD2 | TRBV6-4 | NA | CASSASGSTGELFF | TGTGCCAGCAGCGCTAGCGGGAGCACCGGGGAGCTGTTTTTT
TRBJ1-2 | NA | TRBV19 | NA | CASSIPAGAWYGYTF | TGTGCCAGTAGTATACCGGCAGGGGCATGGTATGGCTACACCTTC
TRBJ1-2 | NA | TRBV29-1 | NA | CSVVTGPGGIYGYTF | TGCAGCGTTGTTACCGGCCCGGGGGGGATCTATGGCTACACCTTC
TRBJ1-2 | NA | TRBV28 | once | CASSYTDYGYTF | TGTGCCAGCAGTTATACAGACTATGGCTACACCTTC
TRBJ2-1 | TRBD2 | TRBV10-1 | NA | CASSPSSGTQLDNEQFF | TGCGCCAGCAGCCCATCTAGCGGGACTCAGTTGGACAATGAGCAGTTCTTC
TRBJ2-1 | NA | TRBV9 | NA | CASSVEGGRGDEQFF | TGTGCCAGCAGCGTAGAGGGGGGGCGAGGAGATGAGCAGTTCTTC